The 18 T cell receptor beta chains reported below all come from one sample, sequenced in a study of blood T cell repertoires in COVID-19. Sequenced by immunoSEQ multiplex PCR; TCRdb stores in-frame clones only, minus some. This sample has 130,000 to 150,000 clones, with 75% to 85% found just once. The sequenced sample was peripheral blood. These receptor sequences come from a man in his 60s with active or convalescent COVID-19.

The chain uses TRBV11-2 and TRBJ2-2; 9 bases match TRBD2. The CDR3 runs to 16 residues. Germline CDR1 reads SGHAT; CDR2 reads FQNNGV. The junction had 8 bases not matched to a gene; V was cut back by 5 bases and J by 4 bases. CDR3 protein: CASSRPTSGGTGELFF. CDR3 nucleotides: TGTGCCAGCAGCCGACCGACTAGCGGAGGCACCGGGGAGCTGTTTTTT.

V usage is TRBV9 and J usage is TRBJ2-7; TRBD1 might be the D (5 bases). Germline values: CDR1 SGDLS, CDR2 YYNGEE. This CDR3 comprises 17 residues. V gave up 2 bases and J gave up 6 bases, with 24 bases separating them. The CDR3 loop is CASSVKGKAPVVAEQYF. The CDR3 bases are TGTGCCAGCAGCGTCAAGGGGAAGGCCCCCGTTGTAGCCGAGCAGTACTTC.

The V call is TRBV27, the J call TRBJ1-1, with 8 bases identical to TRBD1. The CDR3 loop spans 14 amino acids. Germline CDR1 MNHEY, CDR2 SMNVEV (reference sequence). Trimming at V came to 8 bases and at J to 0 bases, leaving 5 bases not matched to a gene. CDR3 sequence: CASQRTGLNTEAFF. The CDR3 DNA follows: TGTGCCAGCCAGCGGACAGGGCTGAACACTGAAGCTTTCTTT.

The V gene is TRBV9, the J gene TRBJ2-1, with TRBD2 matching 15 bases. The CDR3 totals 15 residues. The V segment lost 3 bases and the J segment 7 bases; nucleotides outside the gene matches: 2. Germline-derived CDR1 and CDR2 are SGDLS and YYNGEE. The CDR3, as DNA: TGTGCCAGCAGCGGCGGGACTAGCGGGGGGAATGAGCAGTTCTTC. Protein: CASSGGTSGGNEQFF. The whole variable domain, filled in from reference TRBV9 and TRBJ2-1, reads DSGVTQTPKHLITATGQRVTLRCSPRSGDLSVYWYQQSLDQGLQFLIQYYNGEERAKGNILERFSAQQFPDLHSELNLSSLELGDSALYFCASSGGTSGGNEQFFGPGTRLTVL.

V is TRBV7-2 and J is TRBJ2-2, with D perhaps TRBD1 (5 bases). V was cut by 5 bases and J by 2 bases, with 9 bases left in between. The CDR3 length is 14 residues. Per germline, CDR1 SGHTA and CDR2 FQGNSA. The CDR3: CASSTGPNTGELFF. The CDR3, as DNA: TGTGCCAGCAGCACAGGCCCCAACACCGGGGAGCTGTTTTTT. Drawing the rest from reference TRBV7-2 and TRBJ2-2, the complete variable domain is GAGVSQSPSNKVTEKGKDVELRCDPISGHTALYWYRQSLGQGLEFLIYFQGNSAPDKSGLPSDRFSAERTGGSVSTLTIQRTQQEDSAVYLCASSTGPNTGELFFGEGSRLTVL.

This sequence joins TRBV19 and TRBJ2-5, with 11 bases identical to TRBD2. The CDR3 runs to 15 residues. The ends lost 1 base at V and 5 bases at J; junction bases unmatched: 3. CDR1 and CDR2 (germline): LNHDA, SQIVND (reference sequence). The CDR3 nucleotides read TGTGCCAGTAGTATAGTAACTAGCGGGAGCGAGACCCAGTACTTC. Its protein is CASSIVTSGSETQYF.

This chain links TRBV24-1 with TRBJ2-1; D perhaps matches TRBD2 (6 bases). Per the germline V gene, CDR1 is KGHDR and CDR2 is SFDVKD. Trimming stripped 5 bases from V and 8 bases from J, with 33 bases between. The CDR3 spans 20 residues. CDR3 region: CATSATTLRTGTGKWDEQFF. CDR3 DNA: TGTGCCACCAGTGCCACAACGTTACGAACCGGGACTGGGAAATGGGATGAGCAGTTCTTC.

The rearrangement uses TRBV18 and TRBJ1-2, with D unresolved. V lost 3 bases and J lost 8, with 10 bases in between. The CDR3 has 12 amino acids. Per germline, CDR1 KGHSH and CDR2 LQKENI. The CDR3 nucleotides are TGTGCCAGCTCACCCGAGGGCTGGGGCTACACCTTC. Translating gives CASSPEGWGYTF. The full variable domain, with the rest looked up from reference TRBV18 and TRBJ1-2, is NAGVMQNPRHLVRRRGQEARLRCSPMKGHSHVYWYRQLPEEGLKFMVYLQKENIIDESGMPKERFSAEFPKEGPSILRIQQVVRGDSAAYFCASSPEGWGYTFGSGTRLTVV.

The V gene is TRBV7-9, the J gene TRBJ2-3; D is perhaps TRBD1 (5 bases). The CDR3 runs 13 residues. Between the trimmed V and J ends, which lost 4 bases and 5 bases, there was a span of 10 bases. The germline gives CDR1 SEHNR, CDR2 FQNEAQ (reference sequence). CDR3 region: CASSSQGRDTQYF. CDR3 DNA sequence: TGTGCCAGCAGCTCCCAGGGTCGAGATACGCAGTATTTT.

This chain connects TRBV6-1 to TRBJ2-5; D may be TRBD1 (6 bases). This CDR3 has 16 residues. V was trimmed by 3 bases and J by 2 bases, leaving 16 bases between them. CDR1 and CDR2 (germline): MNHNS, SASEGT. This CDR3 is CASSDGYGQTQETQYF. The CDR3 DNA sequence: TGTGCCAGCAGTGATGGGTATGGACAGACACAAGAGACCCAGTACTTC.

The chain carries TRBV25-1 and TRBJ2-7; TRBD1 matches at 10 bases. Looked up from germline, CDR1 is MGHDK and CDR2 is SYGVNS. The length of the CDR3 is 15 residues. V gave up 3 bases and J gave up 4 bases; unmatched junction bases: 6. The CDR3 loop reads CASSDDRGLRYEQYF. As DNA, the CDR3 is TGTGCCAGCAGTGACGACAGGGGGCTGAGGTACGAGCAGTACTTC.

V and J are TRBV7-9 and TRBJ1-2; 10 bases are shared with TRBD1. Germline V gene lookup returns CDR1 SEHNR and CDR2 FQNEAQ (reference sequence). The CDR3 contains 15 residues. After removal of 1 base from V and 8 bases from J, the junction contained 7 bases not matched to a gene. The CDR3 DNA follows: TGTGCCAGCAGCTTAGACTCGGGACAGGGGAGGGGCTACACCTTC. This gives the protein CASSLDSGQGRGYTF.

The DNA of the CDR3 is TGTGCCAGTACCTCTCGGGCAGGGGGGACGAGCTCCTATAATTCACCCCTCCACTTT. Translated, it gives CASTSRAGGTSSYNSPLHF. This chain connects TRBV19 to TRBJ1-6; TRBD1 matches at 7 bases. J gave up 0 bases and V 7 bases, and 15 bases lay outside the gene matches. CDR1 is LNHDA, CDR2 SQIVND, per germline (reference sequence). The CDR3 sequence is 19 residues long. Based on the CDR3 plus reference TRBV19 and TRBJ1-6, the full variable domain is DGGITQSPKYLFRKEGQNVTLSCEQNLNHDAMYWYRQDPGQGLRLIYYSQIVNDFQKGDIAEGYSVSREKKESFPLTVTSAQKNPTAFYLCASTSRAGGTSSYNSPLHFGNGTRLTVT.

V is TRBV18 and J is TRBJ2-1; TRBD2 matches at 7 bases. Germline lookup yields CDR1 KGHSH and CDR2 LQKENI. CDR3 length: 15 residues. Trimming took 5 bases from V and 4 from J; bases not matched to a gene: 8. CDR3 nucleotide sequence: TGTGCCAGCTCAGCGCTAGCGGTACCATACAATGAGCAGTTCTTC. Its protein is CASSALAVPYNEQFF.

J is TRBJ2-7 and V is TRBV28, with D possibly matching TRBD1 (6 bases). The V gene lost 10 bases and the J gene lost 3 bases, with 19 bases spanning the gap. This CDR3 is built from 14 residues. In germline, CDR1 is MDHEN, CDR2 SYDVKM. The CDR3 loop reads CATQGFTTNYEQYF. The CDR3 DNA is TGTGCCACCCAGGGGTTTACCACCAACTACGAGCAGTACTTC.

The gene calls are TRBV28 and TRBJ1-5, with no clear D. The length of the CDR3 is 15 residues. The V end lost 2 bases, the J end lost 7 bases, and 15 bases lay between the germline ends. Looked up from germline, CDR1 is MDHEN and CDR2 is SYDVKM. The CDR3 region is CASSLGPGIGQPQHF. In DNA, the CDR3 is TGTGCCAGCAGTTTAGGTCCGGGAATTGGGCAGCCCCAGCATTTT. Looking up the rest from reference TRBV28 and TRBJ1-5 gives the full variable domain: DVKVTQSSRYLVKRTGEKVFLECVQDMDHENMFWYRQDPGLGLRLIYFSYDVKMKEKGDIPEGYSVSREKKERFSLILESASTNQTSMYLCASSLGPGIGQPQHFGDGTRLSIL.

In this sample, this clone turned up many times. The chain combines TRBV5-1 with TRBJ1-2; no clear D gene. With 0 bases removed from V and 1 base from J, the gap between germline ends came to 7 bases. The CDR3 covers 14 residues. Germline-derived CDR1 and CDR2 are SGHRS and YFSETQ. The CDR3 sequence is CASSLGGFNYGYTF. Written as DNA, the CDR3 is TGCGCCAGCAGCTTGGGAGGGTTTAACTATGGCTACACCTTC.

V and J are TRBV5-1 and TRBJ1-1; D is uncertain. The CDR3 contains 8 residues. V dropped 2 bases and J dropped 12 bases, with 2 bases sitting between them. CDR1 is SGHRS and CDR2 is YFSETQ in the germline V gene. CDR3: CASSFTFF. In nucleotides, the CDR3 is TGCGCCAGCAGCTTTACTTTCTTT.